Detailed here is one TCR beta chain. What this receptor recognizes is not known. There are no base qualities to consult, and no much larger clone falls within one base. TCR beta CDR3 regions were amplified from genomic DNA by bias-controlled multiplex PCR with the immunoSEQ v3 hsTCRB kit. TCR libraries were sequenced on an Illumina NextSeq 500 to approximately 2 million read pairs for survey level or about 5-6.5 million for deep level. Turning to the authors' computational methods: Clonality was reported by immunoSEQ Analyzer software, which also assigned V, D and J genes and filtered out non-productive sequences. Repertoires were compared using productive Simpson clonality and Morisita overlap index of productive TRB rearrangements between infused TIL and blood. Absolute clonotype counts in blood were estimated by multiplying the lymphocyte count by the CD3+ fraction and by the productive frequency of the clone. Imported from immuneACCESS, the table was reduced by TCRdb to in-frame sequences with V and J called. These copies leave out some clones; in studies compared against another copy, an unresolved V gene accounts for under half, and the cause of the remainder is not known. V and J calls and clone size are copied from that table; D and trimming were computed from the DNA. This sample lists roughly 57,000 clones; roughly four fifths were detected once. In total, the top ten clones hold less than 3.5% of the sample.

Explained via the paper, the time point label denotes: pre-treatment sample, taken before nivolumab and TIL therapy. Adults with stage 4 NSCLC were enrolled in a dual-center phase I trial from October 2017 to early 2020. The samples were obtained from a phase I trial that was single-arm and open-label and tested tumor-infiltrating lymphocyte therapy combined with nivolumab in advanced non-small cell lung cancer. Mononuclear cells from blood collected in EDTA tubes were isolated on a Ficoll gradient and snap-frozen as pellets, and DNA was then extracted using a Qiagen mini-prep kit. The data stem from a study of TIL therapy for anti-PD-1-resistant metastatic lung cancer (dated by TCRdb to the early 2020s). Study-wide context: Tumors were harvested before any PD-1/PD-L1 blockade; patients then received nivolumab, and those progressing received lymphodepletion, expanded TIL infusion and IL-2. Among the enrolled patients, the median age was roughly 55 years (range about 35-85), and the median tumor PD-L1 proportion score was roughly 6%. The cohort was predominantly lung adenocarcinoma, with several EGFR-mutant and two ALK-rearranged tumors, and half of patients were current or former smokers. Across the cohort, whole-exome sequencing showed a median non-synonymous tumor mutation burden of around 1.4 mutations per megabase. T cell receptor beta sequencing of tumor and peripheral blood was used to follow clonotypes across the tumor, the expanded TIL product and serial blood samples. Study-level results and caveats: The study protocol defined all tumor marker inferences as exploratory. Clonotypes from the infused TIL partially replaced the baseline peripheral repertoire and then declined over months, and persistence showed no apparent association with response. Because the cohort was highly selected, with more treatment-naive, never-smoker and oncogene-addicted patients than is typical, generalizability is limited.

V is cut back by 4 bases and J by 1 base, with 7 bases in the junction unmatched. From its cysteine to its phenylalanine, the CDR3 spans 16 amino acids. Only CDR3 DNA remains: 48 bases, in frame from the first base. From a lookup of the germline V gene, CDR1 and CDR2 are SGDLS and YYNGEE. Here the sequenced sample was blood, taken at baseline. The sequence was collected from a person between 30 and 79 years old with non-small cell lung cancer. The rearrangement joined TRBV9 to TRBJ2-2, with 7 bases aligning to TRBD2. The DNA reads as follows: TGTGCCAGCAGCCCCCAGGAGCGGGGGAACACCGGGGAGCTGTTTTTT. It translates to CASSPQERGNTGELFF.